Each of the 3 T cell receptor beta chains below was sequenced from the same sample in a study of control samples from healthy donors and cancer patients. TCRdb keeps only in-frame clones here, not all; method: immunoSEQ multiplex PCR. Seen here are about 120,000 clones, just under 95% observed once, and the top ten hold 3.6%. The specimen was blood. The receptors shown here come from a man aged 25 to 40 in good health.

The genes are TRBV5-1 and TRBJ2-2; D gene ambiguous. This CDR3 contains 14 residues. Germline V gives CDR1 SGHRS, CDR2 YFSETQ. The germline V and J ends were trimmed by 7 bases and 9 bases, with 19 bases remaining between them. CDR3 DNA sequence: TGCGCCAGCTCCACCACGGACCCGGGCCGGGAGCTGTTTTTT. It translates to CASSTTDPGRELFF.

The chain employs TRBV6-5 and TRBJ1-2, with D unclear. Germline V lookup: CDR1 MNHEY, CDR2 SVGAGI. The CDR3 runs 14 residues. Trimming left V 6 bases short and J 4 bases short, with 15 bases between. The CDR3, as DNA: TGTGCCAGCAGACCCGAAAGCAGAGGCTATGGCTACACCTTC. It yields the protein CASRPESRGYGYTF.

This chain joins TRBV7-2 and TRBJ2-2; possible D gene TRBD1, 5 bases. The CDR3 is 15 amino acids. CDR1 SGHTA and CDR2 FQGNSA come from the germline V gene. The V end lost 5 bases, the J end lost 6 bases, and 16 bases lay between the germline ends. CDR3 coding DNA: TGTGCCAGCAGCCCAGGGTTACGAATGGCCGGGGAGCTGTTTTTT. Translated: CASSPGLRMAGELFF.